Included here is one T cell receptor beta chain sequence, with context. Since the CDR3 does not end with the conserved phenylalanine or tryptophan, this likely comes from a read error. In the original analysis: CDR3 was compared across clinicopathological groups, and the resulting differences were used to build a distant-metastasis classifier for papillary thyroid cancer. Via MiXCR, TCRdb re-called the PCR reads. TCRdb, rather than the study authors, made the V and J calls. The sample comprises around 59,000 clones, roughly 15% of which are singletons, and more than 9% rests with the top ten. The sample originates from a study of metastatic and nonmetastatic thyroid tumors. The CDR3 consists of 14 residues. V dropped 3 bases and J dropped 4 bases, with 15 bases sitting between them. Germline-derived CDR1 and CDR2 are SQVTM and ANQGSEA. Not a single patient had been given any form of treatment at any point before undergoing thyroid surgery.

This TCR was sampled from a male donor with papillary thyroid cancer or a benign thyroid nodule (not recorded which). Some clones in this sample may be carry-over from other donors' samples. Source material: blood. This chain links TRBV29-1 with TRBJ2-5, with D possibly being TRBD2 (6 bases). Here the CDR3 DNA reads TGCAGCGTTGACACCAATAACGGGGGAGAGACCCAGTACTTA. Translation gives CSVDTNNGGETQYL.